This T cell receptor (beta chain) was captured in a study of T cells after yellow fever vaccination. Study-wide points: Most clones from primary vaccination resurfaced after the booster (about 95% CD4, 75% to 90% CD8). The study found a weaker secondary response that peaked faster, day 5 versus 15.

The TCR cDNA carried a universal primer site and UMIs from 5'RACE template switching. TCRdb itself ran the 5' RACE reads through MiXCR, one entry per CDR3 protein. Of about 220,000 distinct CDR3 sequences in the sample, 3% to 4% were seen once. This clonotype was recorded at least ten times. Antigen unknown. This receptor was identified in a man aged 18 to 29 who received the YFV17D yellow fever vaccine. Sequencing used CD4+ T cells sorted from PBMCs, obtained 10 days after the yellow fever booster vaccination.

This CDR3 reads CASSPPAGEEGYTF. The CDR3 DNA reads as TGTGCCAGCAGCCCCCCCGCGGGGGAGGAGGGCTACACCTTC. The V call is TRBV28, the J call TRBJ1-2; D may be TRBD1 (5 bases). This CDR3 is built from 14 residues. The V gene's germline CDR1 is MDHEN and CDR2 SYDVKM. V was clipped by 6 bases and J by 8 bases, with 19 bases between them.